The clone carrying this T cell receptor (beta chain) was picked up a small number of times. The antigen remains unidentified. The data were obtained in a study of cytomegalovirus exposure and HLA in healthy donors. Study context: Most genotyped donors, roughly 83% of more than 300, had Caucasian-associated genetic ancestry. Overall study results and limits: Accurate prediction of HLA-A and HLA-B alleles (for most subjects) was reportedly achieved from TCR beta sequences. Later analysis identified about 18,000 TCR beta sequences associated with HLA alleles, using a false discovery rate threshold of 0.05. According to a later analysis, most TCR beta chains associated with CMV appeared HLA-restricted.

This CDR3 is built from 16 residues. The junction had 5 bases not matched to a gene; V was cut back by 0 bases and J by 3 bases. CDR1 and CDR2 from the germline V gene are SGDLS and YYNGEE. In the PCR, 60 Vbeta and 13 Jbeta primers were used. TCRdb keeps only in-frame clones here, not all; method: immunoSEQ multiplex PCR. Counted here are 150,000 to 200,000 clones, around 77% occurring once; the ten biggest clones make up roughly 1.4%. The TCR originated in a woman between 25 and 40 years old in good health and CMV-seronegative. The chain joins TRBV9 to TRBJ2-2, with 7 nucleotides matching TRBD2. Material: PBMCs. CDR3 protein: CASSVAPSGHTGELFF. For the CDR3, the DNA is TGTGCCAGCAGCGTAGCCCCTAGCGGTCACACCGGGGAGCTGTTTTTT. The complete variable domain, with remaining parts taken from reference TRBV9 and TRBJ2-2, reads DSGVTQTPKHLITATGQRVTLRCSPRSGDLSVYWYQQSLDQGLQFLIQYYNGEERAKGNILERFSAQQFPDLHSELNLSSLELGDSALYFCASSVAPSGHTGELFFGEGSRLTVL.